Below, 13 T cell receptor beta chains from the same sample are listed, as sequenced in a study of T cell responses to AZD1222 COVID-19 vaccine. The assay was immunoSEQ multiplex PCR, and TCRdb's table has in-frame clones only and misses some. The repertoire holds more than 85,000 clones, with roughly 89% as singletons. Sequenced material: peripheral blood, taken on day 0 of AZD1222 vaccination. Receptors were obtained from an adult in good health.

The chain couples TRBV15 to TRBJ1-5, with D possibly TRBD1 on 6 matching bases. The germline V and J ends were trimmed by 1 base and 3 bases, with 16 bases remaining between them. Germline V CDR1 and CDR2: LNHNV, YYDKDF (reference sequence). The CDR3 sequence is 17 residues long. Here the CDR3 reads CATSRGRLGATNQPQHF. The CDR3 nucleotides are TGTGCCACCAGCAGAGGTCGATTGGGGGCGACCAATCAGCCCCAGCATTTT.

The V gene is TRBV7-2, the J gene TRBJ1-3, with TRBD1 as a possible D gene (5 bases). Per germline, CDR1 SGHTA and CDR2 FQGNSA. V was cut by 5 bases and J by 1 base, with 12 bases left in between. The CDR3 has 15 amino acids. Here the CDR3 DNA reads TGTGCCAGCAGCCTCGGGGCGGGTTCTGGAAACACCATATATTTT. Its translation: CASSLGAGSGNTIYF.

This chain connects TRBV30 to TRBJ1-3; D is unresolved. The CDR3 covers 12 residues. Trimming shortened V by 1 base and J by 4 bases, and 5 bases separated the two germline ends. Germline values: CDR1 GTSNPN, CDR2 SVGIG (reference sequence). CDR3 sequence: CAWSALGNTIYF. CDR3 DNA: TGTGCCTGGAGTGCTCTGGGAAACACCATATATTTT.

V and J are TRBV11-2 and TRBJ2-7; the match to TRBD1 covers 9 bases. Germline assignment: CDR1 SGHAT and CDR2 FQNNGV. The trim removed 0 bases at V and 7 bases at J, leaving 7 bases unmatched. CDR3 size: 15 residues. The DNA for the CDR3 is TGTGCCAGCAGCTTAGATGGACAGGGGTACAATGAGCAGTACTTC. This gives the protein CASSLDGQGYNEQYF.

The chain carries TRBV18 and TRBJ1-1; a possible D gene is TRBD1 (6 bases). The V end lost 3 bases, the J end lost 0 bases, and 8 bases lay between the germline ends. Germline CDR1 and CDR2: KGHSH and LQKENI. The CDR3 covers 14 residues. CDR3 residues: CASSPDRLNTEAFF. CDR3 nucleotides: TGTGCCAGCTCACCGGACAGATTGAACACTGAAGCTTTCTTT.

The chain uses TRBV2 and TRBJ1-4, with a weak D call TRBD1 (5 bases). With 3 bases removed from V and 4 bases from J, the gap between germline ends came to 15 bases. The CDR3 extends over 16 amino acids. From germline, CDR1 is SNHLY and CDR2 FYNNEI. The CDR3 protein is CASSERGGMRNEKLFF. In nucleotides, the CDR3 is TGTGCCAGCAGTGAGAGGGGCGGGATGCGTAATGAAAAACTGTTTTTT.

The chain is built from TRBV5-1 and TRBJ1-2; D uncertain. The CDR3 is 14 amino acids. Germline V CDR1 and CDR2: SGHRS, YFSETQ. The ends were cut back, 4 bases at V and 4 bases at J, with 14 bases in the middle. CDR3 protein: CASSPTGDFYGYTF. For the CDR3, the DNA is TGCGCCAGCAGCCCGACCGGTGATTTCTATGGCTACACCTTC.

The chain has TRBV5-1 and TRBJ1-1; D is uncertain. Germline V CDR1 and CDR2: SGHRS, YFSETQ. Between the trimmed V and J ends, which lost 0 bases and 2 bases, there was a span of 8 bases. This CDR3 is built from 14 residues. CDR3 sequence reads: CASSLDRKNTEAFF. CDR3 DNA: TGCGCCAGCAGCTTGGACAGAAAAAACACTGAAGCTTTCTTT. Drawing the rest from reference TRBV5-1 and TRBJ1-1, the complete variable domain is KAGVTQTPRYLIKTRGQQVTLSCSPISGHRSVSWYQQTPGQGLQFLFEYFSETQRNKGNFPGRFSGRQFSNSRSEMNVSTLELGDSALYLCASSLDRKNTEAFFGQGTRLTVV.

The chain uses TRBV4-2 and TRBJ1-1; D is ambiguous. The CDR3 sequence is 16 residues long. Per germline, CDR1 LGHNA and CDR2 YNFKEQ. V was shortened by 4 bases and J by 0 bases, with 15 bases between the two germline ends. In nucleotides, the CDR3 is TGTGCCAGCAGCCCCACGACACTGGGTCTGAACACTGAAGCTTTCTTT. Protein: CASSPTTLGLNTEAFF.

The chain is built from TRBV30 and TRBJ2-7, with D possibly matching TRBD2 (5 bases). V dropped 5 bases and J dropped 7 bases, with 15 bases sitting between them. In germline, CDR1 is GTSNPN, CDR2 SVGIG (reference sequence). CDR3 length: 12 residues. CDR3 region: CAWYEDSREQYF. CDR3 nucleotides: TGTGCCTGGTATGAGGACTCAAGGGAGCAGTACTTC.

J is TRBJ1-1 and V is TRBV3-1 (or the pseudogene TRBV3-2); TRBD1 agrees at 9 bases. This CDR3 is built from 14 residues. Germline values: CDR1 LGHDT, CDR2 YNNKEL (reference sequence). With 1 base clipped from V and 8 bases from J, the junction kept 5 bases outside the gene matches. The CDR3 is CASSQGDRVGEAFF. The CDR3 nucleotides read TGTGCCAGCAGCCAAGGGGACAGGGTGGGAGAAGCTTTCTTT.

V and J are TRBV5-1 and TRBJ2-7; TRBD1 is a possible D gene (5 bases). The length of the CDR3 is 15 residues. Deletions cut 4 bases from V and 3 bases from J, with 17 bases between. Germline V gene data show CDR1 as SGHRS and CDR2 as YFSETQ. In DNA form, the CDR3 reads TGCGCCAGCAGCCCGGAAGGGGCTTTAGGCTACGAGCAGTACTTC. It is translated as CASSPEGALGYEQYF.

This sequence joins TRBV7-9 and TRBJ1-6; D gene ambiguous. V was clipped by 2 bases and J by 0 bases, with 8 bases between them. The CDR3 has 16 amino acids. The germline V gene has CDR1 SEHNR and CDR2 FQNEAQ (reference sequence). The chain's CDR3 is CASSLWGFSYNSPLHF. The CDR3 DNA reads TGTGCCAGCAGCTTATGGGGTTTCTCCTATAATTCACCCCTCCACTTT. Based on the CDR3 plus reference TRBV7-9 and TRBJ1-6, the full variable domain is DTGVSQNPRHKITKRGQNVTFRCDPISEHNRLYWYRQTLGQGPEFLTYFQNEAQLEKSRLLSDRFSAERPKGSFSTLEIQRTEQGDSAMYLCASSLWGFSYNSPLHFGNGTRLTVT.